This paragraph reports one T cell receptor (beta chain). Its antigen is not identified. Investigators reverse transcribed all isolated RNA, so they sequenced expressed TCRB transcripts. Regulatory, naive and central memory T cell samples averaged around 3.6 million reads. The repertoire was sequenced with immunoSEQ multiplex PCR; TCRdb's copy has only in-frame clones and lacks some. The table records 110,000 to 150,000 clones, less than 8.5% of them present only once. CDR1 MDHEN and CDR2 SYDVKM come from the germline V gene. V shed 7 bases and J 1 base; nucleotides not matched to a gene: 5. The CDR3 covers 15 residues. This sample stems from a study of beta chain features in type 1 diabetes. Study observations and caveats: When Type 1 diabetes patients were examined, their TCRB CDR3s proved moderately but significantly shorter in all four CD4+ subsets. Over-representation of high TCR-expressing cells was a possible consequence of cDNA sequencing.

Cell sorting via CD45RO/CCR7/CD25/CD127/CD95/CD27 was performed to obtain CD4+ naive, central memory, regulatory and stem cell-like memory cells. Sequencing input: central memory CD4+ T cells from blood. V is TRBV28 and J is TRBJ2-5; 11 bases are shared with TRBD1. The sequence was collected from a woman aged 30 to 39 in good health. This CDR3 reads CASTRTGGSQETQYF. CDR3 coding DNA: TGTGCCAGCACCCGGACAGGGGGCTCCCAAGAGACCCAGTACTTC. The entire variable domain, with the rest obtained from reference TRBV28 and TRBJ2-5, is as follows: DVKVTQSSRYLVKRTGEKVFLECVQDMDHENMFWYRQDPGLGLRLIYFSYDVKMKEKGDIPEGYSVSREKKERFSLILESASTNQTSMYLCASTRTGGSQETQYFGPGTRLLVL.